In its sample, the clone carrying this T cell receptor beta chain was seen many times. The data stem from a study of T cells of healthy individuals. The CDR3 has 14 residues. V gave up 4 bases and J gave up 2 bases, with 7 bases separating them. Germline V gene data show CDR1 as KGHDR and CDR2 as SFDVKD. TCRdb processed the 5' RACE reads anew with MiXCR; each CDR3 protein has one entry. This sample has 75,000 to 95,000 distinct CDR3 sequences, with about 5% found just once. The sequence was collected from a female donor in good health. This chain uses TRBV24-1 with TRBJ2-2; D unresolved. The CDR3 is CATSDYINTGELFF. The CDR3 region has the DNA TGTGCCACCAGTGACTACATAAACACCGGGGAGCTGTTTTTT.